The next 18 T cell receptor beta chains were all read from a single sample in a study of blood T cells in healthy people across ages. A J-beta primer mix and a sample-barcoded 5' primer were used in a second PCR of about 7 to 12 cycles. MiXCR, run by TCRdb on the 5' RACE reads, gives a single entry per CDR3 protein. The sample comprises about 930,000 distinct CDR3 sequences, roughly 28% of which are singletons, and about 10% rests with the top ten. In addition, the sample was reused for a study of T cells of mothers and their children.

Material for sequencing was blood. The receptor set was obtained from a middle-aged woman in good health.

A few counts support this clonotype. This may stem from a read error, because a much larger clone lies one nucleotide away. V and J are TRBV7-2 and TRBJ2-1; a possible D gene is TRBD1 (5 bases). Near its end, the DNA agrees better with TRBJ2-7, so the J call may be wrong. The length of the CDR3 is 15 residues. The germline gives CDR1 SGHTA, CDR2 FQGNSA. CDR3 sequence: CVSSLDTFSYNEQYF. The CDR3 region has the DNA TGTGTCAGCAGCTTGGACACGTTTTCCTACAATGAGCAGTACTTC.

V and J are TRBV10-3 and TRBJ1-1, with 11 bases fitting TRBD1. After removal of 7 bases from V and 6 bases from J, the junction contained 4 bases not matched to a gene. Looked up from germline, CDR1 is ENHRY and CDR2 is SYGVKD. This CDR3 region has 13 residues. CDR3 in DNA: TGTGCCATCAACGGACAGGGGGCATCTGAAGCTTTCTTT. Residues: CAINGQGASEAFF.

The chain links TRBV7-2 to TRBJ2-5, with a tentative D call TRBD1 (6 bases). CDR3 size: 15 residues. Deletions cut 1 base from V and 5 bases from J, with 14 bases between. CDR1 and CDR2 (germline): SGHTA, FQGNSA. The CDR3 here is CASSLGLSGEETQYF. The CDR3 coding sequence is TGTGCCAGCAGCTTAGGATTGTCAGGGGAGGAGACCCAGTACTTC.

The chain is built from TRBV5-5 and TRBJ2-7, with 9 nucleotides matching TRBD1. The ends lost 4 bases at V and 6 bases at J; junction bases unmatched: 8. This CDR3 has 14 residues. Germline V gene data show CDR1 as SGHKS and CDR2 as YYEKEE (reference sequence). The CDR3 spells CASSTGTGPFEQYF. Written as DNA, the CDR3 is TGTGCCAGCAGCACCGGGACAGGGCCTTTCGAGCAGTACTTC.

In regard to this clonotype: A much larger clonotype is one base distant, so this may be a read error. The rearrangement uses TRBV7-2 and TRBJ2-6; tentative D call: TRBD2 (6 bases). V lost 0 bases, J lost 12 bases, and 15 bases lay in between. Germline CDR1 and CDR2: SGHTA and FQGNSA. CDR3 length: 15 amino acids. DNA of the CDR3: TGTGCCAGCAGCTTAGCGAGTGGGGGGTACGGCGTCCTGACTTTC. It is translated as CASSLASGGYGVLTF.

This clonotype showed up just once. The V call is TRBV5-1, the J call TRBJ1-3; TRBD1 might be the D (5 bases). In germline, CDR1 is SGHRS, CDR2 YFSETQ. CDR3 length: 16 amino acids. The ends were cut back, 0 bases at V and 2 bases at J, with 12 bases in the middle. The CDR3 is CASSLAGTSTGNTIYF. The CDR3 DNA follows: TGCGCCAGCAGCTTGGCCGGGACCAGCACTGGAAACACCATATATTTT.

In this sample, this clonotype turned up a few times. The chain recombines TRBV5-1 with TRBJ2-2, with 11 positions matching TRBD2. CDR1 SGHRS and CDR2 YFSETQ come from the germline V gene. There are 15 residues in the CDR3. V dropped 4 bases and J dropped 5; count of bases not matched to a gene: 4. The CDR3: CASSGTSGDTGELFF. For the CDR3, the DNA is TGCGCCAGCAGCGGGACTAGCGGTGATACCGGGGAGCTGTTTTTT.

This clonotype was picked up a small number of times. The gene calls are TRBV6-6 and TRBJ1-1, with D perhaps TRBD1 (6 bases). Deletions cut 4 bases from V and 7 bases from J, with 10 bases between. The CDR3 sequence is 12 residues long. Germline assignment: CDR1 MNHNY and CDR2 SVGAGI (reference sequence). CDR3 protein: CASSSGQFEAFF. The DNA for the CDR3 is TGTGCCAGCAGTTCCGGACAGTTTGAAGCTTTCTTT.

This clonotype turned up a few times. The CDR3 nucleotides read TGTGCCAGCAGTTTATCCGGGGGGCTGCCAGATACGCAGTATTTT. Translated, it gives CASSLSGGLPDTQYF. The chain is built from TRBV12-3 or TRBV12-4 and TRBJ2-3; tentative D call: TRBD2 (7 bases). V was shortened by 2 bases and J by 4 bases, with 13 bases between the two germline ends. This CDR3 spans 15 amino acids.

This clonotype was seen once. The chain links TRBV9 to TRBJ1-1; 8 bases are a match to TRBD1. Unmatched junction bases numbered 8, after V lost 3 bases and J lost 4 bases. The CDR3 has 15 amino acids. CDR1 and CDR2 (germline): SGDLS, YYNGEE. In DNA, the CDR3 is TGTGCCAGCAGCGCTCCAGGGGGCTTAGGCACTGAAGCTTTCTTT. Its protein product is CASSAPGGLGTEAFF.

Regarding this clonotype: A clone one base away is much larger, so this may be a read error. The chain recombines TRBV27 with TRBJ2-7; 7 positions match TRBD1. The J call may be in error: the DNA end matches TRBJ2-1 better. The germline gives CDR1 MNHEY, CDR2 SMNVEV (reference sequence). The CDR3 length is 13 residues. CDR3 nucleotides: TGTGCTAGTTCCGGACAGGAGTCATACGAGCAGTTCTTC. It yields the protein CASSGQESYEQFF.

The V call is TRBV27, the J call TRBJ1-2; D is possibly TRBD1 (6 bases). CDR3 size: 15 residues. V was shortened by 4 bases and J by 5 bases, with 17 bases between the two germline ends. The germline CDR1 and CDR2 sequences are MNHEY and SMNVEV (reference sequence). DNA of the CDR3: TGTGCCAGCAGTTCCCTTCGACGGGGGCAATATGGCTACACCTTC. Amino acid sequence: CASSSLRRGQYGYTF.

The table lists this clonotype with many counts. This rearrangement joins TRBV2 to TRBJ2-3; D might be TRBD2 (5 bases). This CDR3 has 14 amino acids. V lost 6 bases, J lost 6 bases, and 16 bases lay in between. CDR1 is SNHLY and CDR2 is FYNNEI in the germline V gene. The CDR3 is CASRDSRLVDTQYF. CDR3 nucleotides: TGTGCCAGCAGGGACTCCAGATTAGTTGATACGCAGTATTTT.

Turning to this clonotype: A read error may be the cause here, since a much bigger clone is one base away. The chain joins TRBV3-1 to TRBJ2-7, with 10 bases aligning to TRBD2. With 0 bases clipped from V and 7 bases from J, the junction kept 3 bases outside the gene matches. CDR1 and CDR2 from the germline V gene are LGHDT and YNNKEL (reference sequence). There are 14 residues in the CDR3. CDR3 DNA sequence: TGTGCCAGCAGCCAAGAAGCGGGGGGGGATGAGCAGTACTTC. Its translation: CASSQEAGGDEQYF.

The genes are TRBV11-2 and TRBJ2-1; D remains ambiguous. V lost 1 base and J 7 bases, leaving 11 bases between the germline ends. The length of the CDR3 is 14 residues. CDR1 and CDR2 from the germline V gene are SGHAT and FQNNGV. CDR3 DNA: TGTGCCAGCAGCTTAGGCCTCACTTCTAATGAGCAGTTCTTC. Translating it yields CASSLGLTSNEQFF.

This clonotype was counted a few times. The chain employs TRBV6-2 or TRBV6-3 and TRBJ2-1; TRBD2 matches at 7 bases. Germline CDR1 and CDR2: MNHEY and SVGEGT. Unmatched junction bases numbered 10, after V lost 7 bases and J lost 7 bases. The CDR3 spans 14 residues. In DNA form, the CDR3 reads TGTGCCAGCATCTTTCGCGGGGGAGGGAATGAGCAGTTCTTC. Protein sequence: CASIFRGGGNEQFF.

This clonotype was seen a handful of times. V gene TRBV5-1 combines with J gene TRBJ1-1; D ambiguous. The V and J ends lost 0 bases and 0 bases respectively, with 12 bases between them. The CDR3 has 16 residues. CDR1 and CDR2 (germline): SGHRS, YFSETQ. CDR3 residues: CASSLVADMMNTEAFF. In DNA, the CDR3 is TGCGCCAGCAGCTTGGTAGCAGATATGATGAACACTGAAGCTTTCTTT.

As regards this clonotype: An end of the junction differs from the germline gene, which may be a read error. This chain joins TRBV12-3 or TRBV12-4 and TRBJ2-6; D uncertain. CDR3 length equals 15 residues. This CDR3 is CASSSASSGTNVLTF. The CDR3 coding sequence is TGTGCCAGCAGTTCAGCCAGCTCTGGGACCAACGTCCTGACTTTC.